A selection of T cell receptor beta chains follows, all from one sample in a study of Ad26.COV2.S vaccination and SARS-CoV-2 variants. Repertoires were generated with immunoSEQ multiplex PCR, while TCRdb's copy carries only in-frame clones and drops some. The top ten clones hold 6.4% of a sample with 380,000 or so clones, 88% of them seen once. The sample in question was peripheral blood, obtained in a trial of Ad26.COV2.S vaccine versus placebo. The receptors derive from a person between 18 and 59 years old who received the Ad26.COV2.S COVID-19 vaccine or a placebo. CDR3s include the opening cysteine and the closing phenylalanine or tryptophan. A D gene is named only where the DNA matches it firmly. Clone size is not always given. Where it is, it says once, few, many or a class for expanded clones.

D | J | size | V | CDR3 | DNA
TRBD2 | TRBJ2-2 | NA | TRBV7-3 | CASSLLAGGTGELFF | TGTGCCAGCAGCTTGCTAGCGGGGGGCACCGGGGAGCTGTTTTTT
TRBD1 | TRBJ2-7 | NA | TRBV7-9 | CASSFRDRGYEQYF | TGTGCCAGCAGCTTCCGGGACAGGGGCTACGAGCAGTACTTC
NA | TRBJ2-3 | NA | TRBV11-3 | CASSLGRGGTQYF | TGTGCCAGCAGCTTAGGTAGGGGAGGTACGCAGTATTTT
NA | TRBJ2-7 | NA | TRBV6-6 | CASSYSTGGGYEQYF | TGTGCCAGCAGTTACTCAACCGGGGGCGGCTACGAGCAGTACTTC
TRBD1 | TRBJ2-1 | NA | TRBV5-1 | CASSRTPTGANEQFF | TGCGCCAGCAGCCGTACCCCTACAGGGGCCAATGAGCAGTTCTTC
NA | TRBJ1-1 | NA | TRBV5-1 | CASSLEGANTEAFF | TGCGCCAGCAGCTTGGAAGGGGCGAACACTGAAGCTTTCTTT
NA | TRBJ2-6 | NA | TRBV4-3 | CASSQDRGTYGANVLTF | TGCGCCAGCAGCCAAGATAGGGGGACGTATGGGGCCAACGTCCTGACTTTC
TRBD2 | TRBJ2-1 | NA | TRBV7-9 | CASSSGGDSYNEQFF | TGTGCCAGCTCGAGCGGGGGGGACTCCTACAATGAGCAGTTCTTC
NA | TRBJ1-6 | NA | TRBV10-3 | CAISESVPVGSPLHF | TGTGCCATCAGTGAGTCCGTCCCAGTTGGTTCACCCCTCCACTTT
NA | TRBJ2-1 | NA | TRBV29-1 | CSVERGRVNEQFF | TGCAGCGTTGAGAGGGGGAGGGTCAATGAGCAGTTCTTC
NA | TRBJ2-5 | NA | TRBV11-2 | CASSLEGQGIRETQYF | TGTGCCAGCAGCTTAGAGGGGCAGGGGATAAGGGAGACCCAGTACTTC
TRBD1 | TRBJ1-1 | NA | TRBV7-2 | CASSLGDSRTEAFF | TGTGCCAGCAGCTTAGGGGACAGCCGAACTGAAGCTTTCTTT
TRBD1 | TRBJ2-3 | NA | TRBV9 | CASRRGPSTDTQYF | TGTGCCAGCAGGAGGGGGCCAAGCACAGATACGCAGTATTTT
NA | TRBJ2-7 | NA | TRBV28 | CASSLPPLAGEQYF | TGTGCCAGCAGCCTTCCCCCATTGGCGGGCGAGCAGTACTTC
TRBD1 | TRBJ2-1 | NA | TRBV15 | CATSRETGLYNEQFF | TGTGCCACCAGCAGAGAGACAGGGCTATACAATGAGCAGTTCTTC
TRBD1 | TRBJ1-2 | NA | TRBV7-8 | CASHPAGGRNYGYTF | TGTGCCAGCCATCCAGCAGGGGGGAGGAACTATGGCTACACCTTC
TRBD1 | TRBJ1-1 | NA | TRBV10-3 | CAIRGQTEAFF | TGTGCCATCAGGGGACAGACTGAAGCTTTCTTT
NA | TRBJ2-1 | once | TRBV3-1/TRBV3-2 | CASSQDDGNNEQFF | TGTGCCAGCAGCCAAGATGACGGGAACAATGAGCAGTTCTTC
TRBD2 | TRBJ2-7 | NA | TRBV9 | CASSSSGSNYEQYF | TGTGCCAGCAGCTCAAGCGGGAGTAACTACGAGCAGTACTTC
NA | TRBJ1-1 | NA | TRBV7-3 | CASSLARDSTEAFF | TGTGCCAGCAGCTTAGCCCGGGATTCCACTGAAGCTTTCTTT
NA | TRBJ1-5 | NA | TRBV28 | CASSFPGNQPQHF | TGTGCCAGCAGTTTCCCAGGGAATCAGCCCCAGCATTTT
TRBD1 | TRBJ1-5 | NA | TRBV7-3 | CASSDRGHQPQHF | TGTGCCAGCAGCGACAGGGGTCATCAGCCCCAGCATTTT
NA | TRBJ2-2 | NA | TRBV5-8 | CASSLDQATTGELFF | TGTGCCAGCAGCTTGGATCAGGCCACCACCGGGGAGCTGTTTTTT
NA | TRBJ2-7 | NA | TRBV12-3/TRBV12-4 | CASRDQGYEQYF | TGTGCCAGCAGAGACCAGGGCTACGAGCAGTACTTC
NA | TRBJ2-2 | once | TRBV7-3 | CASSYLYTGELFF | TGTGCCAGCAGCTACCTTTACACCGGGGAGCTGTTTTTT
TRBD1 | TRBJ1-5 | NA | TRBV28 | CASRPGGVRDQPQHF | TGTGCCAGCAGGCCAGGGGGGGTCAGGGATCAGCCCCAGCATTTT
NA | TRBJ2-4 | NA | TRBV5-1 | CASSPGDRGTVQYF | TGCGCCAGCAGCCCAGGGGATAGAGGGACTGTTCAGTACTTC
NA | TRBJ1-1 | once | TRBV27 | CASSLRIGRTEAFF | TGTGCCAGCAGTTTAAGGATTGGGAGAACTGAAGCTTTCTTT